This TCR beta chain was found in a study of glioma-infiltrating T cells after dendritic cell vaccination. Across the study: Three intradermal dendritic cell vaccine injections were given every two weeks. Study results and caveats: Estimated pretreatment TIL content predicted outcome after dendritic cell vaccination.

Note on this clone: Its antigen is still unknown.

Deletions cut 7 bases from V and 4 bases from J, with 16 bases between. The germline gives CDR1 MNHEY, CDR2 SVGAGI. The CDR3 consists of 14 residues. Fresh-frozen tumor tissue and more than two years of survival data were available for all. PBMC sampling occurred before vaccination, two weeks after the third dose, and at progression. The protocol was immunoSEQ multiplex PCR, while the TCRdb copy is restricted to in-frame clones and leaves out a portion. The repertoire holds 80,000 to 95,000 clones, with 85% to 90% as singletons. This clonotype was sampled from a human donor with glioblastoma. The sample here was blood, taken before dendritic cell vaccination. The chain links TRBV6-5 to TRBJ1-2, with D maybe TRBD1 (5 bases). Written as DNA, the CDR3 is TGTGCCAGCACCCCCGTTCCGGGGGGCTATGGCTACACCTTC. Its protein product is CASTPVPGGYGYTF.